This paragraph covers one T cell receptor beta chain sequence. Its antigen is not identified. This sample is drawn from a study of OX40 agonist ivuxolimab in advanced cancers. Study details: The dose-escalation cohort was about 86% male, with a mean age of 60 years, ranging about 20 to 79.

Here immunoSEQ multiplex PCR was the method, and the copy in TCRdb shows in-frame clones only, minus some. The sample carries roughly 55,000 clones, 80% recorded once. From germline, CDR1 is MNHNS and CDR2 SASEGT. The CDR3 loop spans 12 amino acids. V was clipped by 5 bases and J by 8 bases, with 12 bases between them. Whole-study findings and limits: In the expanded peripheral T cells, antigen specificity was never determined. In the 0.1 to 3.0 mg/kg range, CD4+ and CD8+ blood T cells had expanded clonally by week 6. Partial responders dosed at 0.1-3.0 mg/kg displayed clonal expansion ranking among the lowest.

The material was CD4+ or CD8+ T cells sorted from blood, obtained in a trial of the OX40 agonist ivuxolimab. The TCR sequence derives from an adult with an advanced solid tumor such as melanoma, head and neck, liver or kidney cancer. The J gene is TRBJ1-2, the V gene TRBV6-1, with D unclear. The CDR3 nucleotides are TGTGCCAGCAGTTCGCCAGTGGAAGGCTACACCTTC. Amino acid sequence: CASSSPVEGYTF.